This T cell receptor beta chain is from a study of OX40 agonist ivuxolimab in advanced cancers. About the study: People who had prior anti-PD-1, anti-PD-L1 or anti-CTLA-4 therapy could take part, and about 40% had some. Study observations and caveats: Clonal expansion was seen in CD4+ and CD8+ blood T cells by week 6 at 0.1 to 3.0 mg/kg.

A history of autoimmune disease or systemic immunosuppression excluded patients. For this clone: Antigen: not known.

The V end lost 5 bases, the J end lost 5 bases, and 17 bases lay between the germline ends. The germline V gene has CDR1 SGHTA and CDR2 FQGTGA. The CDR3 sequence is 15 residues long. Using immunoSEQ multiplex PCR, the repertoire was profiled, and TCRdb retains in-frame clones only, with some absent. In the table there are 75,000 to 100,000 clones, approximately 84% of which are singletons. Source: CD4+ or CD8+ T cells sorted from blood, taken in a trial of the OX40 agonist ivuxolimab. The rearrangement links TRBV7-3 to TRBJ2-3, with D possibly TRBD1 on 8 matching bases. The TCR was taken from an adult with an advanced solid tumor such as melanoma, head and neck, liver or kidney cancer. The DNA of the CDR3 is TGTGCCAGCAGCCGTGGACAGGGAGGGCAAGATACGCAGTATTTT. This sequence encodes CASSRGQGGQDTQYF. Using reference TRBV7-3 and TRBJ2-3 for the parts outside the CDR3, the full variable domain is GAGVSQTPSNKVTEKGKYVELRCDPISGHTALYWYRQSLGQGPEFLIYFQGTGAADDSGLPNDRFFAVRPEGSVSTLKIQRTERGDSAVYLCASSRGQGGQDTQYFGPGTRLTVL.